A selection of T cell receptor beta chains follows, all from one sample in a study of blood T cell repertoires in COVID-19. The data were produced by immunoSEQ multiplex PCR, yet TCRdb's version contains in-frame clones alone and is incomplete. The sample records a few hundred thousand clones, around 90% being singletons. The sequenced material came from PBMCs or T cells enriched from blood (not recorded which). Receptors were obtained from an older woman in a cohort exposed to, infected with or recovered from COVID-19 (not recorded which). CDR3s include the opening cysteine and the closing phenylalanine or tryptophan. D genes are given only for firm matches. Clone size is not always given. Where it is, it says once, few, many or a class for expanded clones.

>NA|TRBJ2-2|TRBD2|TRBV4-3
TGCGCCAGCAGCCAAGGGAGCGGGGCGAACACCGGGGAGCTGTTTTTT
CASSQGSGANTGELFF
>NA|TRBJ1-2|NA|TRBV1
TGCACCAGCATCCCGGGACACACTAACTATGGCTACACCTTC
CTSIPGHTNYGYTF
>NA|TRBJ1-2|NA|TRBV6-5
TGTGCCAGCAGACTATCCCAGGGCAGAGGCTACACCTTC
CASRLSQGRGYTF
>NA|TRBJ2-7|NA|TRBV5-6
TGTGCCAGCAGCTTGGTACTAGCAGCGGCCTACGAGCAGTACTTC
CASSLVLAAAYEQYF
>NA|TRBJ2-2|NA|TRBV30
TGTGCCTGGAGTGTCGCGGCCCCGCGAACCGGGGAGCTGTTTTTT
CAWSVAAPRTGELFF
>NA|TRBJ2-1|NA|TRBV18
TGTGCCAGCTCACCCTCTACAGGGTTTTACAATGAGCAGTTCTTC
CASSPSTGFYNEQFF
>NA|TRBJ2-7|TRBD1|TRBV6-5
TGTGCCAGCAGTTACATATCCGGGACAGGGATGTACGAGCAGTACTTC
CASSYISGTGMYEQYF
>few|TRBJ2-2|TRBD1|TRBV5-1
TGCGCCAGCAGCTTGGCGACAGGGGGACCCGGGGAGCTGTTTTTT
CASSLATGGPGELFF
>NA|TRBJ1-2|TRBD1|TRBV28
TGTGCCAGCAGTACAGGGACAGCCCTCTATGGCTACACCTTC
CASSTGTALYGYTF
>NA|TRBJ1-1|NA|TRBV25-1
TGTGCCAGCAGTGATCCTGGGAGGAACACTGAAGCTTTCTTT
CASSDPGRNTEAFF
>NA|TRBJ2-2|TRBD2|TRBV28
TGTGCCAGCAGTCACGGGAGGGTAAGGCGGACCGGGGAGCTGTTTTTT
CASSHGRVRRTGELFF
>NA|TRBJ2-7|TRBD2|TRBV9
TGTGCCAGCAGCGTAGGCGGAGGGACTAGCGGGACCTACGAGCAGTACTTC
CASSVGGGTSGTYEQYF
>NA|TRBJ1-6|TRBD1|TRBV6-1
TGTGCCAGCAGTGAAGTGGGATTCGGGACAGGAGCAAATTCACCCCTCCACTTT
CASSEVGFGTGANSPLHF
>NA|TRBJ2-1|TRBD1|TRBV7-2
TGTGCCAGCAGCCCGGGACAGGGGTTTGAGCAGTTCTTC
CASSPGQGFEQFF
>NA|TRBJ1-5|NA|TRBV6-2/TRBV6-3
TGTGCCAGCAGTTACTCCTCTTTTCAGCCCCAGCATTTT
CASSYSSFQPQHF
>NA|TRBJ2-5|TRBD2|TRBV24-1
TGTGCCACCGGGGGGACTAGCGGGAGTAGTCCAGAGACCCAGTACTTC
CATGGTSGSSPETQYF
>NA|TRBJ1-5|TRBD1|TRBV2
TGTGCCAGCAGGGCAGGGGGCGTAGGAAATCAGCCCCAGCATTTT
CASRAGGVGNQPQHF
>NA|TRBJ2-7|NA|TRBV27
TGTGCCAGCAGCCGGACAGTTGAGTCCGAGCAGTACTTC
CASSRTVESEQYF
>NA|TRBJ2-4|NA|TRBV7-2
TGTGCCAGCAGCTTAGGTTGGGGGGGGGCGGTCCAGTACTTC
CASSLGWGGAVQYF
>NA|TRBJ2-1|TRBD2|TRBV10-3
TGTGCCATCAGTGCGTTAGCGGGAGGCACCTACAATGAGCAGTTCTTC
CAISALAGGTYNEQFF
>NA|TRBJ2-7|NA|TRBV30
TGTGCCTGGACCGCGGGACCGAGGGCCGAGCAGTACTTC
CAWTAGPRAEQYF
>NA|TRBJ2-6|TRBD1|TRBV5-1
TGCGCCAGCAAGGGGGCTACGACTGGGGCCAACGTCCTGACTTTC
CASKGATTGANVLTF
>NA|TRBJ2-3|NA|TRBV5-1
TGCGCCAGCAGCTTGTTGAGTTCTAGCACAGATACGCAGTATTTT
CASSLLSSSTDTQYF
>NA|TRBJ2-7|NA|TRBV4-1
TGCGCCAGCAGCCGTATGGGGGGTCAAAGGTCCTACGAGCAGTACTTC
CASSRMGGQRSYEQYF
>NA|TRBJ2-2|NA|TRBV1
TGCACCAGCGTAAAACGACTAGCGAGGAACACCGGGGAGCTGTTTTTT
CTSVKRLARNTGELFF
>NA|TRBJ2-7|TRBD1|TRBV5-1
TGCGCCAGCAGCTTGATCGGACAGGGGGCCTACGAGCAGTACTTC
CASSLIGQGAYEQYF
>NA|TRBJ2-1|TRBD2|TRBV11-2
TGTGCCAGCAGCTCGACTAGCGGGAAGGGTAATGAGCAGTTCTTC
CASSSTSGKGNEQFF
>NA|TRBJ1-3|TRBD1|TRBV5-1
TGCGCCAGCAGCTTTGCAGGGGGCCAGGACACCATATATTTT
CASSFAGGQDTIYF
>once|TRBJ2-3|TRBD2|TRBV5-4
TGTGCCAGCAGCTTGGGACTAGCGGCAGATACGCAGTATTTT
CASSLGLAADTQYF
>NA|TRBJ2-7|NA|TRBV30
TGTGCCTGGAGCCCCAGCTACGAGCAGTACTTC
CAWSPSYEQYF
>NA|TRBJ2-1|NA|TRBV12-3/TRBV12-4
TGTGCCAGCAGTCGGGGACTCAACAATGAGCAGTTCTTC
CASSRGLNNEQFF
>NA|TRBJ1-5|NA|TRBV28
TGTGCCAGCAGCCGAACCACAGGGCAGCCCCAGCATTTT
CASSRTTGQPQHF
>NA|TRBJ2-5|NA|TRBV7-9
TGTGCCAGCAGCTTCCTAGCCCACTGGGAGACCCAGTACTTC
CASSFLAHWETQYF
>NA|TRBJ2-7|NA|TRBV18
TGTGCCAGCTCACCGATAGCCGGGTCCGAGCAGTACTTC
CASSPIAGSEQYF
>once|TRBJ1-6|NA|TRBV6-1
TGTGCCAGCAGTGACAGGGTGGTTTCACCCCTCCACTTT
CASSDRVVSPLHF
>NA|TRBJ2-1|TRBD2|TRBV11-1
TGTGCCAGCAGGATAGCGGGAGGTAGGAGCAATGAGCAGTTCTTC
CASRIAGGRSNEQFF
>NA|TRBJ2-7|NA|TRBV6-2/TRBV6-3
TGTGCCAGCAGTTACTCGAGCCTAGGGGACACTAAAAAAACCTACGAGCAGTACTTC
CASSYSSLGDTKKTYEQYF
>NA|TRBJ2-1|TRBD2|TRBV11-2
TGTGCCAGCAGCCCCCTGCCTATAGCGGGAACCTACAATGAGCAGTTCTTC
CASSPLPIAGTYNEQFF
>NA|TRBJ1-1|TRBD1|TRBV5-1
TGCGCCAGCAGCTCGACAGGGGTGAGGACTGAAGCTTTCTTT
CASSSTGVRTEAFF
>NA|TRBJ1-2|NA|TRBV18
TGTGCCAGCTCACCCACAGATTTACTCTATGGCTACACCTTC
CASSPTDLLYGYTF
>NA|TRBJ2-2|NA|TRBV7-3
TGTGCCAGCAGCTTACAGGTCACCGGGGAGCTGTTTTTT
CASSLQVTGELFF
>NA|TRBJ1-2|NA|TRBV12-3/TRBV12-4
TGTGCCAGCAGACGGGGAACGGGCTATGGCTACACCTTC
CASRRGTGYGYTF
>NA|TRBJ1-1|NA|TRBV11-2
TGTGCCAGCAGCTTTATACCGGGGGGCACTGAAGCTTTCTTT
CASSFIPGGTEAFF
>NA|TRBJ1-6|TRBD1|TRBV10-3
TGTGCCATCAGTGAGCAGACAGGGGCAATTTCACCCCTCCACTTT
CAISEQTGAISPLHF
>NA|TRBJ1-6|NA|TRBV27
TGTGCCAGCAGTTTCAGGGGTCAAACACCCCTCCACTTT
CASSFRGQTPLHF
>NA|TRBJ2-3|NA|TRBV28
TGTGCCAGCAGTTTGGTAGCAAGTAAAGATACGCAGTATTTT
CASSLVASKDTQYF
>NA|TRBJ2-1|TRBD2|TRBV15
TGTGCCACCAGCCCGACTAGCGGGAGATACAATGAGCAGTTCTTC
CATSPTSGRYNEQFF
>NA|TRBJ1-1|TRBD1|TRBV6-5
TGTGCCAGCAGAAGGACAGGGGTCACGAACACTGAAGCTTTCTTT
CASRRTGVTNTEAFF
>NA|TRBJ1-5|TRBD1|TRBV28
TGTGCCAGCCGGGACAGGGGACCTCTCAATCAGCCCCAGCATTTT
CASRDRGPLNQPQHF
>NA|TRBJ2-5|TRBD1|TRBV7-3
TGTGCCAGCAGCCGGGGACAGGGGGCTGAGACCCAGTACTTC
CASSRGQGAETQYF
>NA|TRBJ2-5|NA|TRBV7-2
TGTGCCAGCAGCTTAGGGGGTCGGAGGGAGACCCAGTACTTC
CASSLGGRRETQYF
>NA|TRBJ1-2|NA|TRBV14
TGTGCCAGCAGCACGGGAGGAGGCTACACCTTC
CASSTGGGYTF
>NA|TRBJ2-5|TRBD1|TRBV7-9
TGTGCCAGCAGCTCCGACAGGGCGGAGACCCAGTACTTC
CASSSDRAETQYF
>NA|TRBJ2-1|TRBD2|TRBV4-1
TGCGCCAGCAGCCAAGTTGGTCTAGCGGGAGTAGAGCAGTTCTTC
CASSQVGLAGVEQFF
>NA|TRBJ1-4|NA|TRBV6-1
TGTGCCAGCAGTGAAGAAGTGGGAACAGGGTGGGAAAAACTGTTTTTT
CASSEEVGTGWEKLFF
>NA|TRBJ2-3|TRBD1|TRBV7-9
TGTGCCAGCAGCGACAGGGGTCTTTACACAGATACGCAGTATTTT
CASSDRGLYTDTQYF
>NA|TRBJ2-1|NA|TRBV7-2
TGTGCCAGCAGCTTAGCCTCGACTAGTGTCGAGCAGTTCTTC
CASSLASTSVEQFF